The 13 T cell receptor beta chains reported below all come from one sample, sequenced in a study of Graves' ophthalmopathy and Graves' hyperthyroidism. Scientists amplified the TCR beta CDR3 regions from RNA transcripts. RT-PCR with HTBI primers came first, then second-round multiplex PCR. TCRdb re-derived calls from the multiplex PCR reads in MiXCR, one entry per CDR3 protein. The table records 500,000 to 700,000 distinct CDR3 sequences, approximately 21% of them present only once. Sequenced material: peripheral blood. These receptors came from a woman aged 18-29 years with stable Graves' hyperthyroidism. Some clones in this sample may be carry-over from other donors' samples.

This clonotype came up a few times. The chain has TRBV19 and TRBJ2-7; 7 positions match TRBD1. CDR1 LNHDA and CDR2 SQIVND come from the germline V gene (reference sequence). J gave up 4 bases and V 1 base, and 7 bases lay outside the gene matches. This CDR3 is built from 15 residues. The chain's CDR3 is CASSIAQGIGYEQYF. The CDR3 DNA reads TGTGCCAGTAGTATAGCACAGGGGATAGGATACGAGCAGTACTTC. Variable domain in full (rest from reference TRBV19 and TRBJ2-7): DGGITQSPKYLFRKEGQNVTLSCEQNLNHDAMYWYRQDPGQGLRLIYYSQIVNDFQKGDIAEGYSVSREKKESFPLTVTSAQKNPTAFYLCASSIAQGIGYEQYFGPGTRLTVT.

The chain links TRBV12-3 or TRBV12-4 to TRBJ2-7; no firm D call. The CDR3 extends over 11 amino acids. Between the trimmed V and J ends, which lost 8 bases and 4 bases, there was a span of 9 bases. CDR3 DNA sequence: TGTGCCAGCGCTTACGGTTACGAGCAGTACTTC. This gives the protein CASAYGYEQYF.

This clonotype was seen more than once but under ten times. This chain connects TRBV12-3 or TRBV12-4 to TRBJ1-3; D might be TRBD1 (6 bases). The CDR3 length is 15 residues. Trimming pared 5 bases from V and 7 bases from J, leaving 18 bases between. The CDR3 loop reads CASSETGTSANTIYF. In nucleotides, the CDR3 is TGTGCCAGCAGTGAAACCGGGACAAGTGCGAACACCATATATTTT.

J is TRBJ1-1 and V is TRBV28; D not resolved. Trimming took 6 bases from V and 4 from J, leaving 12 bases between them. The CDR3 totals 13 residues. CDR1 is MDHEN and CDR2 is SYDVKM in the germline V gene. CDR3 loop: CASRLAPTTEAFF. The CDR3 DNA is TGTGCCAGCAGGCTCGCCCCCACCACTGAAGCTTTCTTT.

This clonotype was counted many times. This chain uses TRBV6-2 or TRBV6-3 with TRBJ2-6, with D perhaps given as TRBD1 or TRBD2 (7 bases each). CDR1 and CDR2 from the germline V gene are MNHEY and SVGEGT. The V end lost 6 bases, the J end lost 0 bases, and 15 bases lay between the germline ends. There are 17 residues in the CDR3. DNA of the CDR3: TGTGCCAGCAGAAAGGACAGGACTAGCTCTGGGGCCAACGTCCTGACTTTC. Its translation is CASRKDRTSSGANVLTF.

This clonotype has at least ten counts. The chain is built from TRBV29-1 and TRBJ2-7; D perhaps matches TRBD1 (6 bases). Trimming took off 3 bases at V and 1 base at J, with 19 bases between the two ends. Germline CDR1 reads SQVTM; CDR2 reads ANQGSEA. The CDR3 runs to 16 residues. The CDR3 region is CSVDVNRASASYEQYF. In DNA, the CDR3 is TGCAGCGTTGATGTCAACAGGGCGTCCGCGTCCTACGAGCAGTACTTC.

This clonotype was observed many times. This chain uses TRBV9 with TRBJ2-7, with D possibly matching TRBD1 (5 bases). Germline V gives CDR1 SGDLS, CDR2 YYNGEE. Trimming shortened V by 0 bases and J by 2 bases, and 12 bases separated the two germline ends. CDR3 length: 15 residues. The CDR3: CASSVGQGRAYEQYF. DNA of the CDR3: TGTGCCAGCAGCGTAGGCCAGGGAAGGGCCTACGAGCAGTACTTC.

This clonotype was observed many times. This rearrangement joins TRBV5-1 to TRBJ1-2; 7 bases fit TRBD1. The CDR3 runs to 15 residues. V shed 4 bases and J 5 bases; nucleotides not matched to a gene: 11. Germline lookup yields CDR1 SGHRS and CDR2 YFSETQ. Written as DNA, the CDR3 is TGCGCCAGCAGCCACGGGGACAGAATAATATATGGCTACACCTTC. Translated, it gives CASSHGDRIIYGYTF.

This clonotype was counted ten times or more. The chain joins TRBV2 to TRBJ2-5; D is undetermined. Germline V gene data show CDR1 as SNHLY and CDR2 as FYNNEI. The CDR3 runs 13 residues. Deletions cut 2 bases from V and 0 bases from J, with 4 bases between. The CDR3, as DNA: TGTGCCAGCAGTGAAAAGTACCAAGAGACCCAGTACTTC. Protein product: CASSEKYQETQYF.

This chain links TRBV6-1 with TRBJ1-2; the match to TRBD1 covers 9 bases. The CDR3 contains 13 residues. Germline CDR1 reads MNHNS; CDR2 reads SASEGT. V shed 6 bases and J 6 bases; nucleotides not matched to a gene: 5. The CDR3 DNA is TGTGCCAGCAGGGCCGGGACAGGGAATGGCTACACCTTC. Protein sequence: CASRAGTGNGYTF.

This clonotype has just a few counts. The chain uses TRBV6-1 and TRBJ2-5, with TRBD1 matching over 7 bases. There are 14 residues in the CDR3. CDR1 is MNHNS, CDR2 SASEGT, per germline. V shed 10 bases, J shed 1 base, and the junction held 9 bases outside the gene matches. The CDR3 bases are TGTGCCACCCGTCGCGACAGGGCCCAAGAGACCCAGTACTTC. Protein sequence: CATRRDRAQETQYF.

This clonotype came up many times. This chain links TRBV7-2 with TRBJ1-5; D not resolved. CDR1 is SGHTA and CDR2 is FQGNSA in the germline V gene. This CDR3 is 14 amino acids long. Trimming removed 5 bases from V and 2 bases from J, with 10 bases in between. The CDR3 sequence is CASSPGKGNQPQHF. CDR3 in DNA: TGTGCCAGCAGCCCCGGAAAGGGCAATCAGCCCCAGCATTTT.

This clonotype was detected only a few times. This chain's CDR3 is CASSRQTGFSIGYTF. The CDR3 nucleotides read TGTGCCAGCAGTCGTCAGACAGGTTTTTCTATCGGCTACACCTTC. The chain joins TRBV12-3 or TRBV12-4 to TRBJ1-2, with a weak D call TRBD1 (6 bases). V lost 5 bases, J lost 8 bases, and 21 bases lay in between. This CDR3 region has 15 residues.